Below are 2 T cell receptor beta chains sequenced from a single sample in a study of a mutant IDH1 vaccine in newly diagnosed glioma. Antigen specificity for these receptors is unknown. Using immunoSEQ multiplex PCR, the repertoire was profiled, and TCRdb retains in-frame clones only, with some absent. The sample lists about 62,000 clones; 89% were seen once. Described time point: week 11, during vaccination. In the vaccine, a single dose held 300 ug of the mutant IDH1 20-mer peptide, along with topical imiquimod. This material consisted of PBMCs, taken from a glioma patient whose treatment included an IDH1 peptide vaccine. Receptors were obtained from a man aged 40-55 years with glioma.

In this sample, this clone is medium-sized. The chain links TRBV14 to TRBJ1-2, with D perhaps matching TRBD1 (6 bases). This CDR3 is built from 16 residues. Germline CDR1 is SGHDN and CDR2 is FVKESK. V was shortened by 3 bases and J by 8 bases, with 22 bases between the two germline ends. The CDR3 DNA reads TGTGCCAGCAGCCAGAGAGGCGGACAGAAGAGTGGGGGCTACACCTTC. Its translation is CASSQRGGQKSGGYTF.

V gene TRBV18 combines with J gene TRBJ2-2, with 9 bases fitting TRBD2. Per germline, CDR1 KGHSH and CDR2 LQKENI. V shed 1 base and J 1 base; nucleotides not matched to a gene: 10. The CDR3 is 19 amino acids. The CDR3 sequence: CASSPLIIAGELNTGELFF. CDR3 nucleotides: TGTGCCAGCTCACCACTCATAATAGCGGGGGAATTGAACACCGGGGAGCTGTTTTTT.